The text below deals with one TCR beta chain. These data originate in a study of Graves' ophthalmopathy and Graves' hyperthyroidism. TCR beta CDR3 regions were amplified from RNA transcripts. HTBI primers primed a first-round RT-PCR, and a second-round multiplex PCR followed. TCRdb called the multiplex PCR reads again in MiXCR, with one record for every CDR3 protein. This sample has about 370,000 distinct CDR3 sequences, with about a sixth found just once. The study recruited hyperthyroidism patients aged 18 to 65 who were newly diagnosed, under 2 months' duration. Excluded were patients with other autoimmune diseases, uncontrolled infections, pregnancy or lactation. The CDR3 loop spans 14 amino acids. J gave up 6 bases and V 3 bases, and 7 bases lay outside the gene matches.

V is TRBV12-3 or TRBV12-4 and J is TRBJ1-1; 7 nucleotides match TRBD1. The sequenced sample was peripheral blood. This receptor was obtained from an adult woman with stable Graves' hyperthyroidism. CDR3 sequence: CASSFAGQFSEAFF. The CDR3 region has the DNA TGTGCCAGCAGTTTTGCGGGACAGTTCTCTGAAGCTTTCTTT.